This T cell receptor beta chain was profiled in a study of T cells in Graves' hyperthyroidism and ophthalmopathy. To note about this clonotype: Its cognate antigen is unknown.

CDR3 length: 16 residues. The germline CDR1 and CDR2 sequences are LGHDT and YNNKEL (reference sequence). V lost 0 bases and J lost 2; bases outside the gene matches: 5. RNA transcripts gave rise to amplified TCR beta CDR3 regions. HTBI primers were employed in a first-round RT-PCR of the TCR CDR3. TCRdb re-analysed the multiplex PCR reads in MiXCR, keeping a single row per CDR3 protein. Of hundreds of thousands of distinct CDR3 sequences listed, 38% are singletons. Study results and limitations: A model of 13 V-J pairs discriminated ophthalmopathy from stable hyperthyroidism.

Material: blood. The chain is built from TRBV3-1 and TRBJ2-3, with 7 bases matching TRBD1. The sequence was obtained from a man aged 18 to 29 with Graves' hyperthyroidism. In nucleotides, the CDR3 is TGTGCCAGCAGCCAAGATGGGGACAGATCCACAGATACGCAGTATTTT. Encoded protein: CASSQDGDRSTDTQYF.